The present TCR beta chain was sequenced within a study of OX40 agonist ivuxolimab in advanced cancers. Turning to the study itself: Hepatocellular carcinoma, melanoma, renal cell or head and neck cancer affected the dose-escalation patients. There were three patients with partial responses, one having hepatocellular carcinoma and two cutaneous melanoma. Notes on the study in general: CD4+ and CD8+ blood T cells expanded clonally by week 6 at 0.1 to 3.0 mg/kg. People who partly responded at 0.1-3.0 mg/kg had some of the least clonal expansion seen.

J lost 5 bases, V lost 4 bases, and 5 bases had no gene match. Per germline, CDR1 MRHNA and CDR2 SNTAGT. The CDR3 spans 14 residues. Clones were sequenced by immunoSEQ multiplex PCR, and TCRdb holds only the in-frame ones, with some missing. The sample holds about 79,000 clones, over 75% seen once. This clone has just one count. Its cognate antigen is unknown. This TCR came from an adult with an advanced solid tumor such as melanoma, head and neck, liver or kidney cancer. Source: CD4+ or CD8+ T cells sorted from blood, taken in a trial of the OX40 agonist ivuxolimab. This sequence joins TRBV6-4 and TRBJ2-7; 10 bases map to TRBD2. The DNA of the CDR3 is TGTGCCAGCAGTGTCCTAGCGGGAGTTAACGAGCAGTACTTC. Its protein product is CASSVLAGVNEQYF.